The clone carrying this TCR beta chain has only a few counts. Its cognate antigen is unknown. The entirety of the isolated RNA underwent reverse transcription, so expressed TCRB transcripts were sequenced. Data came from immunoSEQ multiplex PCR; TCRdb stores just in-frame clones and leaves some out. The repertoire holds under 950,000 clones, around a sixth seen once, with 0.02% to 0.025% in the top ten. This sample is part of a study of beta chain features in type 1 diabetes. The study, taken as a whole, reports: In comparison with healthy donors, patients had naive, central memory and Treg TCRB repertoires that appeared more similar. Any HLA effect on TCRB rearrangement was left unresolved by small sub-analyses. Lower insertion and higher deletion counts appeared at VDJ junctions in type 1 diabetes patients.

Germline V lookup: CDR1 SGDLS, CDR2 YYNGEE. Unmatched junction bases numbered 9, after V lost 4 bases and J lost 3 bases. There are 15 residues in the CDR3. By way of CD45RO/CCR7/CD25/CD127/CD95/CD27, the CD4+ regulatory, stem cell-like memory, central memory and naive cells were sorted. What was sequenced was naive CD4+ T cells from blood. The rearrangement joins TRBV9 to TRBJ2-7, with 8 nucleotides matching TRBD2. The receptor's source is a young woman in good health. The CDR3 sequence is CASSPREGGDYEQYF. The CDR3 DNA reads TGTGCCAGCAGCCCCCGGGAGGGAGGGGACTACGAGCAGTACTTC.